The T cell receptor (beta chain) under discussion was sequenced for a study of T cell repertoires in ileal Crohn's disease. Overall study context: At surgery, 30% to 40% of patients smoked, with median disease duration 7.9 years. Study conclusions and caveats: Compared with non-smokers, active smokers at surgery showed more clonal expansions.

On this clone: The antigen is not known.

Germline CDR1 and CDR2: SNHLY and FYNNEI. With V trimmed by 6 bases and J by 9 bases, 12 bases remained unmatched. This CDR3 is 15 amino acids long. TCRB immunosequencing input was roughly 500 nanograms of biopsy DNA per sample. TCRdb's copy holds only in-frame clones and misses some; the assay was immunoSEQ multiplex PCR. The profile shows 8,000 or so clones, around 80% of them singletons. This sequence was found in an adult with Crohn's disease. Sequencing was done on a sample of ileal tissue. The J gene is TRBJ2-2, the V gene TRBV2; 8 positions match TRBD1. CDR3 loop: CASSKGQGTSRELFF. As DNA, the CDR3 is TGTGCCAGCAGCAAAGGACAGGGTACATCCAGGGAGCTGTTTTTT.